These 9 T cell receptor beta chains originate from one sample sequenced in a study of blood T cells in healthy people across ages. With a J-beta primer mix and a sample-barcoded 5' primer, a second PCR ran about 7 to 11 cycles. TCRdb re-derived calls from the 5' RACE reads in MiXCR, one entry per CDR3 protein. The data contain just over 1 million distinct CDR3 sequences, 40% to 45% of them seen just once; the ten biggest clones take up about 19%. Sequenced: blood. The receptors originated from a woman aged 55-69 years in good health.

This chain connects TRBV7-6 to TRBJ2-3, with 8 positions matching TRBD2. This CDR3 is built from 18 residues. V was pared by 1 base and J by 4 bases, with 13 bases of the junction left unmatched. Looked up from germline, CDR1 is SGHVS and CDR2 is FNYEAQ. DNA for the CDR3: TGTGCCAGCAGCTTAGTGGGTAGCGGGAAAGTCATTTCAGATACGCAGTATTTT. Translation gives CASSLVGSGKVISDTQYF.

This clonotype showed up just a few times. The V call is TRBV27, the J call TRBJ2-3; 8 bases line up with TRBD2. Germline V gives CDR1 MNHEY, CDR2 SMNVEV (reference sequence). The CDR3 contains 16 residues. Trimming cost V 6 bases and J 2 bases; bases outside gene matches: 10. CDR3 sequence (DNA): TGTGCCAGCAGAAATAAGCGGGAGAAGGACACAGATACGCAGTATTTT. As protein: CASRNKREKDTDTQYF.

This clonotype was recorded at least ten times. The V call is TRBV27, the J call TRBJ1-2, with a tentative D call TRBD1 (5 bases). CDR3 length equals 12 residues. CDR1 and CDR2 (germline): MNHEY, SMNVEV (reference sequence). V was pared by 5 bases and J by 11 bases, with 15 bases between. The CDR3 DNA reads as TGTGCCAGCAGTCCCCTGGAGGGGCATTACACCTTC. The encoded protein is CASSPLEGHYTF.

CDR3 nucleotide sequence: TGTGCCAGCAGCCAAGATCGGGTATCTAGCACAGATACGCAGTATTTT. It is translated as CASSQDRVSSTDTQYF. The genes are TRBV3-1 and TRBJ2-3, with no clear D. The CDR3 runs 16 residues. V shed 0 bases and J shed 0 bases, with 10 bases lying between them. Germline loops: CDR1 LGHDT, CDR2 YNNKEL (reference sequence).

CDR3 protein: CASSLVGIIKYGYTF. CDR3 coding DNA: TGTGCCAGCAGTTTGGTCGGAATTATTAAATATGGCTACACCTTC. The chain links TRBV12-3 or TRBV12-4 to TRBJ1-2; D is ambiguous. The CDR3 runs 15 residues. Trimming took off 3 bases at V and 5 bases at J, with 16 bases between the two ends.

This clonotype occurred a few times. V and J are TRBV5-1 and TRBJ2-5; 7 nucleotides align to TRBD1. The CDR3 consists of 14 residues. CDR1 SGHRS and CDR2 YFSETQ come from the germline V gene. J lost 4 bases, V lost 5 bases, and 8 bases had no gene match. CDR3 protein: CASSPSDRRETQYF. CDR3 DNA: TGCGCCAGCAGTCCTTCGGACAGGAGAGAGACCCAGTACTTC.

This clonotype was counted a few times. The J gene is TRBJ2-3, the V gene TRBV24-1; D is possibly TRBD1 (6 bases). Germline V lookup: CDR1 KGHDR, CDR2 SFDVKD. The CDR3 has 15 residues. The V and J ends lost 9 bases and 0 bases respectively, with 15 bases between them. The CDR3: CATRGQRTSTDTQYF. The CDR3 bases are TGTGCCACCCGAGGACAGCGCACTAGCACAGATACGCAGTATTTT.

This clonotype was seen a few times. V usage is TRBV27 and J usage is TRBJ2-1, with 8 bases that match TRBD1. Germline values: CDR1 MNHEY, CDR2 SMNVEV (reference sequence). CDR3 length: 12 amino acids. V dropped 7 bases and J dropped 10; count of bases not matched to a gene: 6. The CDR3: CASMTGVTEQFF. The CDR3 DNA follows: TGTGCCAGCATGACAGGGGTCACGGAGCAGTTCTTC.

V is TRBV7-9 and J is TRBJ2-7; TRBD1 agrees at 9 bases. This CDR3 is 16 amino acids long. V shed 5 bases and J 0 bases; nucleotides not matched to a gene: 8. Germline values: CDR1 SEHNR, CDR2 FQNEAQ (reference sequence). CDR3 nucleotides: TGTGCCAGCAGCCGTTTAGGGACAGGGAGCTCCTACGAGCAGTACTTC. This gives the protein CASSRLGTGSSYEQYF.